The 7 T cell receptor beta chains in this list originate from one sample, sequenced in a study of identical twins. TCRdb re-derived calls from the 5' RACE reads in MiXCR, one entry per CDR3 protein. In the table there are more than 1.5 million distinct CDR3 sequences, around 33% of which are singletons. The sample consisted of cord blood. These receptors were obtained from a newborn girl in good health.

This clonotype was observed a handful of times. The CDR3, as DNA: TGTGCCAGCACAGTGATGAACACCGGGGAGCTGTTTTTT. Encoded protein: CASTVMNTGELFF. The V call is TRBV28, the J call TRBJ2-2; D not resolved. Trimming cost V 7 bases and J 1 base, with 7 bases left between them. This CDR3 is 13 amino acids long. CDR1 and CDR2 from the germline V gene are MDHEN and SYDVKM.

The sample holds one count of this clonotype. The V and J genes are TRBV6-1 and TRBJ1-4; D perhaps matches TRBD1 (5 bases). V lost 2 bases to trimming and J lost 2 bases, with 9 bases between them. The length of the CDR3 is 15 residues. Germline CDR1 MNHNS, CDR2 SASEGT. CDR3 sequence: CASSENGGTNEKLFF. As DNA, the CDR3 is TGTGCCAGCAGTGAAAATGGGGGTACTAATGAAAAACTGTTTTTT.

This rearrangement joins TRBV29-1 to TRBJ2-2, with D hard to call. Trimming removed 7 bases at V and 3 bases at J, with 9 bases between. CDR3 size: 12 residues. The germline gives CDR1 SQVTM, CDR2 ANQGSEA. CDR3 DNA: TGCAGCGCCCCGAATTACACCGGGGAGCTGTTTTTT. This sequence encodes CSAPNYTGELFF.

The J gene is TRBJ1-2, the V gene TRBV27; 10 bases align to TRBD1. CDR1 and CDR2 from the germline V gene are MNHEY and SMNVEV (reference sequence). J was trimmed by 7 bases and V by 7 bases; bases with no gene match: 6. This CDR3 spans 13 amino acids. The CDR3 here is CASTLGDRGGYTF. DNA of the CDR3: TGTGCCAGCACCTTGGGGGACAGGGGTGGCTACACCTTC.

The V and J genes are TRBV7-2 and TRBJ1-1; D is uncertain. The V gene lost 1 base and the J gene lost 5 bases, with 14 bases spanning the gap. Germline V CDR1 and CDR2: SGHTA, FQGNSA. The CDR3 totals 15 residues. The CDR3 DNA sequence: TGTGCCAGCAGCTTAGTCGGGGAAATGAGGACTGAAGCTTTCTTT. Translating gives CASSLVGEMRTEAFF.

This clonotype was observed a few times. J is TRBJ1-4 and V is TRBV20-1; TRBD1 matches at 8 bases. Germline CDR1 is DFQATT and CDR2 is SNEGSKA (reference sequence). The CDR3 runs to 12 residues. V lost 6 bases, J lost 7 bases, and 4 bases stayed unmatched. The CDR3 loop reads CSAKQGGEKLFF. The CDR3 nucleotides are TGCAGTGCCAAACAGGGGGGTGAAAAACTGTTTTTT.

This clonotype has only one observation. The CDR3 DNA follows: TGCAGTGCTAGACTATTCGCTGAAGCTTTCTTT. Translating gives CSARLFAEAFF. The J gene is TRBJ1-1, the V gene TRBV20-1; D ambiguous. The CDR3 spans 11 residues. Trimming stripped 2 bases from V and 6 bases from J, with 7 bases between. Germline-derived CDR1 and CDR2 are DFQATT and SNEGSKA (reference sequence).